This TCR beta chain came from a study of neurological immune-mediated disorders. Overall study results and limits: Expanded clones shared no identical CDR3 amino acid sequences across subjects, which suggested private TCR-beta repertoires in all groups.

TCRdb processed the 5' RACE reads anew with MiXCR; each CDR3 protein has one entry. In the table there are 15,000 to 20,000 distinct CDR3 sequences, under 35% of which are singletons. In its sample, this clonotype was seen many times. Its specificity is unknown. The CDR3 extends over 13 amino acids. With 3 bases clipped from V and 5 bases from J, the junction kept 3 bases outside the gene matches. Germline CDR1 DFQATT, CDR2 SNEGSKA (reference sequence). The sequenced material came from PBMCs. This TCR was sampled from a man aged 50 to 60 with HTLV-1-associated myelopathy (HAM/TSP). This chain uses TRBV20-1 with TRBJ2-3; TRBD1 aligns across 9 bases. CDR3 amino acids: CSARDRGRDTQYF. CDR3 sequence (DNA): TGCAGTGCTAGGGACAGGGGAAGAGATACGCAGTATTTT.